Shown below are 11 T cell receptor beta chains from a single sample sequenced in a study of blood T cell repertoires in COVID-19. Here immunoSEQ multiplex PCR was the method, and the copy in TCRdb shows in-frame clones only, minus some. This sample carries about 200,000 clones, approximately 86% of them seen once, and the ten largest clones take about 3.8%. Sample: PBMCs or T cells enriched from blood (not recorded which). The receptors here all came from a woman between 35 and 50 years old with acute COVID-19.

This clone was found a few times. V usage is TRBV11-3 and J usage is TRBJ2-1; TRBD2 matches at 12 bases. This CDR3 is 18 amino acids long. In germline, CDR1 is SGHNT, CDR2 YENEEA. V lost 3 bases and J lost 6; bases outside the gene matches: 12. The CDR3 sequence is CASSFTPGTSGRLNEQFF. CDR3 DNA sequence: TGTGCCAGCAGCTTTACCCCCGGGACTAGCGGGCGGCTCAATGAGCAGTTCTTC. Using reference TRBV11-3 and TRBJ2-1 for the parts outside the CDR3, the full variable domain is EAGVVQSPRYKIIEKKQPVAFWCNPISGHNTLYWYLQNLGQGPELLIRYENEEAVDDSQLPKDRFSAERLKGVDSTLKIQPAELGDSAVYLCASSFTPGTSGRLNEQFFGPGTRLTVL.

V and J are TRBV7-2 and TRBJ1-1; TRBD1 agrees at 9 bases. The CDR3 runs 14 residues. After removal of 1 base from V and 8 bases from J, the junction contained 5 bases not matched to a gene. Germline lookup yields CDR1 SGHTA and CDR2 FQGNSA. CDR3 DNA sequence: TGTGCCAGCAGCTTAGGGAGGGACAGGGAAGAAGCTTTCTTT. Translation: CASSLGRDREEAFF.

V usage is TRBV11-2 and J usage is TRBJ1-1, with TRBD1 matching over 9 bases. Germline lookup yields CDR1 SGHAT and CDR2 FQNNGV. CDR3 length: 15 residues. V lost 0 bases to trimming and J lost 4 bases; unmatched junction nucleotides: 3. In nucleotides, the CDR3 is TGTGCCAGCAGCTTAGATCGGACAGGGGTCACTGAAGCTTTCTTT. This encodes CASSLDRTGVTEAFF.

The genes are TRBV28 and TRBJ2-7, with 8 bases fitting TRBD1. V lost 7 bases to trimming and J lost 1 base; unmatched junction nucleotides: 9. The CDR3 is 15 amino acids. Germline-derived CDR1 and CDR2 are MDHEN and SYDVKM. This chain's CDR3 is CASTSWDRRSYEQYF. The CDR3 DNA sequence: TGTGCCAGCACCTCCTGGGACAGGCGGTCCTACGAGCAGTACTTC.

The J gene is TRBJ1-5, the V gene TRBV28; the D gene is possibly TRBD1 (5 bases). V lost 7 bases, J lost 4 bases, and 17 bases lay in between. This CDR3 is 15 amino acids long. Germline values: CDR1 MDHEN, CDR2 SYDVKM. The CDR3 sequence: CASTSGQLGNQPQHF. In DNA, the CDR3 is TGTGCCAGCACCTCAGGGCAGCTTGGGAATCAGCCCCAGCATTTT.

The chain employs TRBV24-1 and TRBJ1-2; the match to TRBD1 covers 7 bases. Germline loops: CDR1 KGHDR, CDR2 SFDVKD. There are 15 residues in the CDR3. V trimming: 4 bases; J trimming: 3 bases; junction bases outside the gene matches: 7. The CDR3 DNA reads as TGTGCCACCAGTGACCCGAGACAGGGCTACTATGGCTACACCTTC. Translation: CATSDPRQGYYGYTF.

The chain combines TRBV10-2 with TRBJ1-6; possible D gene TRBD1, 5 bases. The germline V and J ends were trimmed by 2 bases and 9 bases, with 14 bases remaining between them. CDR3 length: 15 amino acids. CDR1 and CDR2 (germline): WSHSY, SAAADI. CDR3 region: CASSEETALLSPLHF. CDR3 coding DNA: TGCGCCAGCAGTGAGGAGACAGCCCTTCTTTCACCCCTCCACTTT.

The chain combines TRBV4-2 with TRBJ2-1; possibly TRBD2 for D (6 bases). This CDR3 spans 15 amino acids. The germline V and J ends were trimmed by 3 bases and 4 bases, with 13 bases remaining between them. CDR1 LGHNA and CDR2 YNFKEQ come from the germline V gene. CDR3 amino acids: CASSHLGGGYNEQFF. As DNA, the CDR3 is TGTGCCAGCAGCCATCTGGGCGGAGGGTACAATGAGCAGTTCTTC.

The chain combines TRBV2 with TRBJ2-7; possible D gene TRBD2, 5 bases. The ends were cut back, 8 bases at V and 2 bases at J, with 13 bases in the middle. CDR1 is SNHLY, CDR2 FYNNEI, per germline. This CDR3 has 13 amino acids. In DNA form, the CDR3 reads TGTGCCAGCCGGCCGGGATGGGCCTACGAGCAGTACTTC. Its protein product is CASRPGWAYEQYF.

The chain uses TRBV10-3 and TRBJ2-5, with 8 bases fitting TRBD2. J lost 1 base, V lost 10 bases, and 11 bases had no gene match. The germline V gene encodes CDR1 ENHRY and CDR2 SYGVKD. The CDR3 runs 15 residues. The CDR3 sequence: CASSSGGGPQETQYF. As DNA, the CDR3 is TGTGCCAGCTCCTCCGGGGGGGGGCCCCAAGAGACCCAGTACTTC.

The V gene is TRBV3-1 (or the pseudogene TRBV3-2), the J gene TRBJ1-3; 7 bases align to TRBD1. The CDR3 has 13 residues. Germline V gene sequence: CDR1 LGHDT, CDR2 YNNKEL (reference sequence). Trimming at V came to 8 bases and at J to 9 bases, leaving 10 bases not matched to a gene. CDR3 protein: CASARRQGFTIYF. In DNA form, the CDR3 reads TGTGCCAGCGCGAGGAGACAGGGATTCACCATATATTTT.